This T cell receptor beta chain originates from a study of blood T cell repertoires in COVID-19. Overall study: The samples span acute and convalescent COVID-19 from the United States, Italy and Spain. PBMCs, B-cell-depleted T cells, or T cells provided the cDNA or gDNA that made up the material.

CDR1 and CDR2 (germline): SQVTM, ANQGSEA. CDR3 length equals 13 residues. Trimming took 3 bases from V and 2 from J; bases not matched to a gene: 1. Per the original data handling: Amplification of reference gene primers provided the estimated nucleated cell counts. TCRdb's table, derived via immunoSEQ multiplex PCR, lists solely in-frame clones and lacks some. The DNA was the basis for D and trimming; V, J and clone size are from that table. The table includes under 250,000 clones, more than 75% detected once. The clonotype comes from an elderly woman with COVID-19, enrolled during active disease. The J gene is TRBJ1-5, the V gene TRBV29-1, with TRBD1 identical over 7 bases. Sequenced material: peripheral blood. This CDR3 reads CSVDTGGNQPQHF. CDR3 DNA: TGCAGCGTTGACACAGGGGGCAATCAGCCCCAGCATTTT.